The entry below describes one T cell receptor (beta chain). Per the original data handling: For nucleated cells, counts were estimated from reference gene primer amplification. Clones were sequenced by immunoSEQ multiplex PCR, and TCRdb holds only the in-frame ones, with some missing. V and J calls and clone size come straight from that table; D and trimming were deduced from the DNA. Altogether about 270,000 clones are present, over 75% being singletons, with the ten largest covering about 14%. The record originates from a study of blood T cell repertoires in COVID-19. Study details: Samples taken during acute and convalescent COVID-19 were collected in the United States, Italy and Spain. The analysed material was cDNA or gDNA that came from T cells, B-cell-depleted T cells, or PBMCs.

V shed 3 bases and J 4 bases; nucleotides not matched to a gene: 5. Germline lookup yields CDR1 MNHEY and CDR2 SMNVEV (reference sequence). This CDR3 contains 15 residues. The sequence derives from a human donor in a cohort sampled during active COVID-19. The chain uses TRBV27 and TRBJ1-1; 10 nucleotides agree with TRBD1. Input material: peripheral blood. The CDR3 DNA reads as TGTGCCAGCAGTTTGACAGGGGGCGTGATCACTGAAGCTTTCTTT. Translating it yields CASSLTGGVITEAFF.